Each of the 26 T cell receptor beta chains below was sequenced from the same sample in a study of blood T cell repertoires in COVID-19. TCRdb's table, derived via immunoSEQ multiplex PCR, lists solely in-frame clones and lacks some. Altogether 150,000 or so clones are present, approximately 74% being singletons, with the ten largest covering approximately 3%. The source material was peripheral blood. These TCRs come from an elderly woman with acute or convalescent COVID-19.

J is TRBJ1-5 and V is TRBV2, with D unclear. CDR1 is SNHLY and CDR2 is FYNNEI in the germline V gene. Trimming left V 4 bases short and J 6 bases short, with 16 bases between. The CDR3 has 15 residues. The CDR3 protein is CASSALTTSGQPQHF. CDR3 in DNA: TGTGCCAGCAGTGCTTTGACCACGAGCGGTCAGCCCCAGCATTTT.

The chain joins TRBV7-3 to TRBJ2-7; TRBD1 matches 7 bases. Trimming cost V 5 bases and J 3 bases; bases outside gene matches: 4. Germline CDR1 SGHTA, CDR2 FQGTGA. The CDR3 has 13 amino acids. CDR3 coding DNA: TGTGCCAGCAGCCCCGGGACAGACTACGAGCAGTACTTC. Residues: CASSPGTDYEQYF.

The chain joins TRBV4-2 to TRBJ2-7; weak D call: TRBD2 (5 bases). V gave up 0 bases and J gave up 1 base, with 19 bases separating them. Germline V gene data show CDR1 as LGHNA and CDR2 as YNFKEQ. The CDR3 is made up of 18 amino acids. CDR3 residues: CASSQDWARVGSSYEQYF. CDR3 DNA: TGTGCCAGCAGCCAAGATTGGGCTAGAGTAGGGAGTTCCTACGAGCAGTACTTC.

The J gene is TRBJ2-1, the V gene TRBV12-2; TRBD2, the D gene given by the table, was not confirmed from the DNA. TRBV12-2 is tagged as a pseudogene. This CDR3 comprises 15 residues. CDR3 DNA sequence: TGTGCAAGTCGCTTATCTCTAGCGGATTACAATGAGCAGTTCTTC. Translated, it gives CASRLSLADYNEQFF.

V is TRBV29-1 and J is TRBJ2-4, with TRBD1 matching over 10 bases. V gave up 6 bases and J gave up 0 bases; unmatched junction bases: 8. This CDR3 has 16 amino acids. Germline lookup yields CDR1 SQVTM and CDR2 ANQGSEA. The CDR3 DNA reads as TGCAGCGTGGGACAGGGGCCTGGGGGAGCCAAAAACATTCAGTACTTC. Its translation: CSVGQGPGGAKNIQYF. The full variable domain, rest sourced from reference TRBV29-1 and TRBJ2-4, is SAVISQKPSRDICQRGTSLTIQCQVDSQVTMMFWYRQQPGQSLTLIATANQGSEATYESGFVIDKFPISRPNLTFSTLTVSNMSPEDSSIYLCSVGQGPGGAKNIQYFGAGTRLSVL.

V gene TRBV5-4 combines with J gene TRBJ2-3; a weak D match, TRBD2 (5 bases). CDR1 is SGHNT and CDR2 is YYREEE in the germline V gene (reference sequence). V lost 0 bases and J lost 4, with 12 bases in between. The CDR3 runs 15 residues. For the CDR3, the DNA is TGTGCCAGCAGCTTGGTCGGGGTGGGTGCAGATACGCAGTATTTT. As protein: CASSLVGVGADTQYF.

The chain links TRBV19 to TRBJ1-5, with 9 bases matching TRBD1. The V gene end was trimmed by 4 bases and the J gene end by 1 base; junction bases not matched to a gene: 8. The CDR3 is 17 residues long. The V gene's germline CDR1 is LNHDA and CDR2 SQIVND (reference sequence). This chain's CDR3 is CASSTTLDRGSNQPQHF. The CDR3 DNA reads TGTGCCAGTAGTACTACTCTAGACAGGGGGAGCAATCAGCCCCAGCATTTT.

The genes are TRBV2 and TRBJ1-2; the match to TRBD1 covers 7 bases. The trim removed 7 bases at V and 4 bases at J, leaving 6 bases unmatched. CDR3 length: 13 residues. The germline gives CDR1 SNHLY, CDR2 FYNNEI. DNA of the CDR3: TGTGCCAGCAATATTGAGGGGGCCTATGGCTACACCTTC. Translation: CASNIEGAYGYTF.

CDR3 nucleotides: TGCAGCGCGGGCGGGACAGCCTATGGCTACACCTTC. Translated, it gives CSAGGTAYGYTF. The rearrangement links TRBV29-1 to TRBJ1-2; 7 bases map to TRBD1. This CDR3 contains 12 residues. Germline CDR1 SQVTM, CDR2 ANQGSEA. The V and J ends lost 7 bases and 4 bases, in that order; junction bases with no gene match: 6.

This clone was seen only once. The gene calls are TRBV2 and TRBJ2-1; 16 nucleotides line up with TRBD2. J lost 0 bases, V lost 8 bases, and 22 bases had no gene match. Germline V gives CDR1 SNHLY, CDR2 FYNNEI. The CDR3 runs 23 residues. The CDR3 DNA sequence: TGTGCCAGCGGGGGACCCGACCGACCGGGACTAGCGGGAGGGCCCCCCTCCTACAATGAGCAGTTCTTC. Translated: CASGGPDRPGLAGGPPSYNEQFF.

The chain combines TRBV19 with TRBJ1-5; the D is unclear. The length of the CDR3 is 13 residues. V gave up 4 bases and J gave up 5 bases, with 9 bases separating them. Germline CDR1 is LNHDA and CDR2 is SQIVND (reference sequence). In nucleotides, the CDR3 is TGTGCCAGTAGTACCCTAAGTGATCAGCCCCAGCATTTT. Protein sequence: CASSTLSDQPQHF.

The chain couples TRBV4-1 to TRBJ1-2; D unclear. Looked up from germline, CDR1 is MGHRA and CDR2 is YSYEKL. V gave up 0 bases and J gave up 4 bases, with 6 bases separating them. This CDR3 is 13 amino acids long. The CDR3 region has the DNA TGCGCCAGCAGCCAAGACCTGAGCTATGGCTACACCTTC. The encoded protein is CASSQDLSYGYTF.

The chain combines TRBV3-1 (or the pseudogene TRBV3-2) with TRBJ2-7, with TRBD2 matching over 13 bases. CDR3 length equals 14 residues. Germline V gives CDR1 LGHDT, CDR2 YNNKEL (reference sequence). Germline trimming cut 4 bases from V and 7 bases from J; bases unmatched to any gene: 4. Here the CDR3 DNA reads TGTGCCAGCAGCCTAGGACTAGCGGGAGTTGAGCAGTACTTC. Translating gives CASSLGLAGVEQYF.

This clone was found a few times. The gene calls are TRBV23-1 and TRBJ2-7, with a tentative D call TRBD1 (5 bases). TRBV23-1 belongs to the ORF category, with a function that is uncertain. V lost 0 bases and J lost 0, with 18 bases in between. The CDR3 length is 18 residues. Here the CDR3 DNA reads TGCGCCAGCAGTCAATCGAGGAGTTACAGGTCATTCTCCTACGAGCAGTACTTC. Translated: CASSQSRSYRSFSYEQYF.

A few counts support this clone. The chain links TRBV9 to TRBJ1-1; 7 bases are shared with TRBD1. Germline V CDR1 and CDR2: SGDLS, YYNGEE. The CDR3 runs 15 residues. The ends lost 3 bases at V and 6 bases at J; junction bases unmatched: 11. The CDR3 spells CASSGETGWVAEAFF. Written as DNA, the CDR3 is TGTGCCAGCAGCGGGGAGACAGGGTGGGTGGCTGAAGCTTTCTTT.

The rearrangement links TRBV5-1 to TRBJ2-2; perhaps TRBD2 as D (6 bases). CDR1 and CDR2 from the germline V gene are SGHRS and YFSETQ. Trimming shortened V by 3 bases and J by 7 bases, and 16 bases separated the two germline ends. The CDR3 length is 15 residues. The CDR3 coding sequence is TGCGCCAGCAGCTCGGGAACGGGAGCTCTCGGGGAGCTGTTTTTT. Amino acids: CASSSGTGALGELFF. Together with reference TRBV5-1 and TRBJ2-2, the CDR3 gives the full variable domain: KAGVTQTPRYLIKTRGQQVTLSCSPISGHRSVSWYQQTPGQGLQFLFEYFSETQRNKGNFPGRFSGRQFSNSRSEMNVSTLELGDSALYLCASSSGTGALGELFFGEGSRLTVL.

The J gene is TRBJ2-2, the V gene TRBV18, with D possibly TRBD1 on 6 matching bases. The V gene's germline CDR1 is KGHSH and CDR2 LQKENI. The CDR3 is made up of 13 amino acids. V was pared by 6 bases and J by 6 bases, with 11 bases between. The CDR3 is CASSQGHAGELFF. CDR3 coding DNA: TGTGCCAGCTCTCAGGGACACGCCGGGGAGCTGTTTTTT.

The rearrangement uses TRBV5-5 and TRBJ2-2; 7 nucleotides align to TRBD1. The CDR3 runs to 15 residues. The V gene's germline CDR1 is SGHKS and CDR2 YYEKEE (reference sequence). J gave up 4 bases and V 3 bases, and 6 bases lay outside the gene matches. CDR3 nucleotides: TGTGCCAGCAGCTCCTTGACAGGGCTCACCGGGGAGCTGTTTTTT. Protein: CASSSLTGLTGELFF.

CDR3 in amino acids: CASSQQGVVGSAEQFF. In DNA, the CDR3 is TGTGCCAGCTCACAACAGGGGGTTGTAGGTAGTGCTGAGCAGTTCTTC. This sequence joins TRBV18 and TRBJ2-1; 8 bases are shared with TRBD1. The junction had 14 bases not matched to a gene; V was cut back by 4 bases and J by 9 bases. This CDR3 region has 16 residues. CDR1 is KGHSH, CDR2 LQKENI, per germline.

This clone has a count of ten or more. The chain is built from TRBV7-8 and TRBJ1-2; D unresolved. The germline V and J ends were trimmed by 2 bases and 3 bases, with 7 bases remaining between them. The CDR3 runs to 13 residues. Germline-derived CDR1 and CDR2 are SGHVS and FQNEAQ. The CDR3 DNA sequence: TGTGCCAGCAGCTTACTGTATTACTATGGCTACACCTTC. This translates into CASSLLYYYGYTF. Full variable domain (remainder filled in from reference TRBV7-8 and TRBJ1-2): GAGVSQSPRYKVAKRGQDVALRCDPISGHVSLFWYQQALGQGPEFLTYFQNEAQLDKSGLPSDRFFAERPEGSVSTLKIQRTQQEDSAVYLCASSLLYYYGYTFGSGTRLTVV.

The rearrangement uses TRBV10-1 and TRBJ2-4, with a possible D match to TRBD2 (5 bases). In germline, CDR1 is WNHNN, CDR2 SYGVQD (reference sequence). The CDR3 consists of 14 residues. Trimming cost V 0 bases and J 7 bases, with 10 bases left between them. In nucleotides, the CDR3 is TGCGCCAGCAGTGAGTCGAGGAGAGGGAACATTCAGTACTTC. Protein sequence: CASSESRRGNIQYF.

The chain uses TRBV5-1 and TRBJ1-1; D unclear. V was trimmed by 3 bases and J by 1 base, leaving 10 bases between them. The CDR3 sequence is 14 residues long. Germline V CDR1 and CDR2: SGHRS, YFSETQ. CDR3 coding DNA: TGCGCCAGCAGCTCTCGGGAGGGGAACACTGAAGCTTTCTTT. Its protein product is CASSSREGNTEAFF.

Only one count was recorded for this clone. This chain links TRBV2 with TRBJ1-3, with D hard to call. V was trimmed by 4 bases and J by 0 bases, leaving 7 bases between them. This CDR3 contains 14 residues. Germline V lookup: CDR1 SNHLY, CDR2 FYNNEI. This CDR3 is CASSAGNSGNTIYF. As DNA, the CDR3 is TGTGCCAGCAGTGCGGGAAACTCTGGAAACACCATATATTTT.

The CDR3 DNA reads as TGTGCCACCAGTGATTTGCGGGACAGCTTTACTGGAAACACCATATATTTT. This translates into CATSDLRDSFTGNTIYF. The rearrangement joins TRBV24-1 to TRBJ1-3; 7 bases line up with TRBD1. Unmatched junction bases numbered 6, after V lost 0 bases and J lost 2 bases. CDR1 and CDR2 (germline): KGHDR, SFDVKD. The CDR3 contains 17 residues.

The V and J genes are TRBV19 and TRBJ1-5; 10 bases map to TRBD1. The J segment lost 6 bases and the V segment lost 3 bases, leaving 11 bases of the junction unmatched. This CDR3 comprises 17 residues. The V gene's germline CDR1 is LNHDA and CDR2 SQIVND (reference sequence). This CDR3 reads CASSIGVGTGVTQPQHF. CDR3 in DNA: TGTGCCAGTAGTATTGGGGTCGGGACAGGGGTGACTCAGCCCCAGCATTTT. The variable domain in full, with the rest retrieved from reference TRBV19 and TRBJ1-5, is DGGITQSPKYLFRKEGQNVTLSCEQNLNHDAMYWYRQDPGQGLRLIYYSQIVNDFQKGDIAEGYSVSREKKESFPLTVTSAQKNPTAFYLCASSIGVGTGVTQPQHFGDGTRLSIL.

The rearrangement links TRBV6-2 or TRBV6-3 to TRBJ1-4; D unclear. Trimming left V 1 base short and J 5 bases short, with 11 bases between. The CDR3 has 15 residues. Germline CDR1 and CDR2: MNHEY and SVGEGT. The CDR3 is CASSYFAATNEKLFF. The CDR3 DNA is TGTGCCAGCAGTTACTTTGCGGCGACGAATGAAAAACTGTTTTTT.